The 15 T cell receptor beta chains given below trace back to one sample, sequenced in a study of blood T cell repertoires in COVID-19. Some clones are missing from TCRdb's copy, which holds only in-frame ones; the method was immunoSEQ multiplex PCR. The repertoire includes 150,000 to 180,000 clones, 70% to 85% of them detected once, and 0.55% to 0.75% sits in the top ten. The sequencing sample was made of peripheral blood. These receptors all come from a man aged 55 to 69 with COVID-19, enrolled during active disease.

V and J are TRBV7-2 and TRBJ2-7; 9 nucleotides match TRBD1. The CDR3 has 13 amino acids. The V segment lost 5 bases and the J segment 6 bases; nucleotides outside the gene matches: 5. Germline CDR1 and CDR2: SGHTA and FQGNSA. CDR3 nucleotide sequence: TGTGCCAGCAGCCCAAGACAGGGGGGCGAGCAGTACTTC. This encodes CASSPRQGGEQYF.

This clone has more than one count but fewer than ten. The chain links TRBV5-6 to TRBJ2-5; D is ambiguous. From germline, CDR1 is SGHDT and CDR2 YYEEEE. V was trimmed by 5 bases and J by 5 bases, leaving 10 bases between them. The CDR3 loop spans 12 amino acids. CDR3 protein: CASRSLAETQYF. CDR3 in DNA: TGTGCCAGCAGATCCCTGGCCGAGACCCAGTACTTC.

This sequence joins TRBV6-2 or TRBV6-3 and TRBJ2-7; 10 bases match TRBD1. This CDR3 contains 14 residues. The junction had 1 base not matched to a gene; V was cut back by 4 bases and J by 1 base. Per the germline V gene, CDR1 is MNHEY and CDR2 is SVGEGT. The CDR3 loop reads CASSWGQGSYEQYF. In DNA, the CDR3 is TGTGCCAGCAGTTGGGGACAGGGGTCCTACGAGCAGTACTTC.

The CDR3 is CASSLTGVSYNEQFF. The CDR3 region has the DNA TGTGCCAGCAGCTTAACGGGGGTCTCCTACAATGAGCAGTTCTTC. The chain couples TRBV7-9 to TRBJ2-1; D is possibly TRBD2 (6 bases). V was clipped by 2 bases and J by 0 bases, with 8 bases between them. The germline V gene encodes CDR1 SEHNR and CDR2 FQNEAQ (reference sequence). This CDR3 comprises 15 residues.

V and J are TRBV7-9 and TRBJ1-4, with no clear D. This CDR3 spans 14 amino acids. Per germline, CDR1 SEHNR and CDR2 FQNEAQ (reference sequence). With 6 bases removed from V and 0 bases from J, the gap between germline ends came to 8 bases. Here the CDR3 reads CASSPSATNEKLFF. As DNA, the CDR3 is TGTGCCAGCAGTCCCTCGGCAACTAATGAAAAACTGTTTTTT.

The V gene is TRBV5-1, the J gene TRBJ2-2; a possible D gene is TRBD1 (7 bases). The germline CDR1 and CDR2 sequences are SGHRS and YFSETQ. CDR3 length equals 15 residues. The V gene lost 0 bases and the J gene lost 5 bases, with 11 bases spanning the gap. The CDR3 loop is CASSLVTGTTGELFF. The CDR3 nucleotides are TGCGCCAGCAGCTTGGTGACAGGGACTACCGGGGAGCTGTTTTTT.

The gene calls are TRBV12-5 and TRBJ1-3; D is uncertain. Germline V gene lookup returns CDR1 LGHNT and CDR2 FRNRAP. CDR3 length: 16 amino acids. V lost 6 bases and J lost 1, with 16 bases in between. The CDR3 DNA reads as TGTGCTAGTGGCATAACCGGGGAGGTGTCTGGAAACACCATATATTTT. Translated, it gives CASGITGEVSGNTIYF.

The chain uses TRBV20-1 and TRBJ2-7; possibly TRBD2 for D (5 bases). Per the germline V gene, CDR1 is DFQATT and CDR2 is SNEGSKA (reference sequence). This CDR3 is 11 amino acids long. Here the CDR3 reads CRGAGSYEQYF. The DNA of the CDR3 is TGCCGGGGAGCAGGTTCCTACGAGCAGTACTTC.

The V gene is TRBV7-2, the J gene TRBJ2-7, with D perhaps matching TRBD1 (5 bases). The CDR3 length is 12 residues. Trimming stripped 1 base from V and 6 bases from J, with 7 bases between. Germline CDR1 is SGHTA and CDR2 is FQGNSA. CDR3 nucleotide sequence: TGTGCCAGCAGCTTAGGTGGGGCCGAGCAGTACTTC. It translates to CASSLGGAEQYF.

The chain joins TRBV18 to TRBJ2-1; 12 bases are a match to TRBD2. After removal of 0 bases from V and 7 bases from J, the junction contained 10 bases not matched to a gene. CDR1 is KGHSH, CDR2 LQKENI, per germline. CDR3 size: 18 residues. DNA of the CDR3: TGTGCCAGCTCACCACCGGGACGTCTAGCGGGAGGGCCGAATGAGCAGTTCTTC. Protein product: CASSPPGRLAGGPNEQFF.

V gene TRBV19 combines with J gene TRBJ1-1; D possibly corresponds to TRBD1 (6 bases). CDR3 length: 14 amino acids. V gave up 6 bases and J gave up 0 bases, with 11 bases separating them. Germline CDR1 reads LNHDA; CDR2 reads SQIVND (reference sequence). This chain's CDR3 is CASRYRELNTEAFF. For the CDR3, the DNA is TGTGCCAGTAGATACAGGGAATTGAACACTGAAGCTTTCTTT.

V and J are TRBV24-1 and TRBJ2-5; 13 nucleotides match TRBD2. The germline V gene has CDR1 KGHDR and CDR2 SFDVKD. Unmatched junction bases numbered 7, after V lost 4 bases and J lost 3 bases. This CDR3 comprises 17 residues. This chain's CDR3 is CATSELAGGRGKETQYF. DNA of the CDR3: TGTGCCACCAGTGAACTAGCGGGGGGGAGGGGTAAAGAGACCCAGTACTTC.

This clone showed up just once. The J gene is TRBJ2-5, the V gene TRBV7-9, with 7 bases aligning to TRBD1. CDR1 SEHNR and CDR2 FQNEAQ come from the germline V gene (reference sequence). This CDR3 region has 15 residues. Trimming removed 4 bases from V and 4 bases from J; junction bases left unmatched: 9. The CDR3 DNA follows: TGTGCCAGCAGCTCCAACAGGGGATCAGGAGAGACCCAGTACTTC. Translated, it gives CASSSNRGSGETQYF.

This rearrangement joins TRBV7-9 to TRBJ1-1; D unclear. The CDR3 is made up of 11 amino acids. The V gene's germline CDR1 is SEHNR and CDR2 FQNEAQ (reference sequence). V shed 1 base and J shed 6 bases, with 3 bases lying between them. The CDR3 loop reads CASSLVSEAFF. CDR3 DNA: TGTGCCAGCAGCTTAGTCTCTGAAGCTTTCTTT.

CDR3 nucleotides: TGTGCCATCAGGACTAGCGGGTTTGGTGAGCAGTTCTTC. Translated: CAIRTSGFGEQFF. The J gene is TRBJ2-1, the V gene TRBV10-3, with 10 bases aligning to TRBD2. From germline, CDR1 is ENHRY and CDR2 SYGVKD. J lost 9 bases, V lost 6 bases, and 5 bases had no gene match. This CDR3 spans 13 amino acids.